This TCR beta chain is drawn from a study of CD8 T cells in Susac syndrome. In germline, CDR1 is KGHDR, CDR2 SFDVKD. With 3 bases clipped from V and 5 bases from J, the junction kept 7 bases outside the gene matches. This CDR3 contains 15 residues. After extraction with the RNeasy kit, about 0.45 to 1 ug of the RNA was reverse transcribed using random hexamers. TCR beta CDR3 was amplified by immunoSEQ multiplex PCR. This amplification extended across 54 Vbeta and 13 Jbeta segments. Each CDR3 protein is one row after TCRdb ran MiXCR on the immunoSEQ multiplex PCR reads. The sample holds about 120,000 distinct CDR3 sequences, roughly 92% seen once. Sequencing of TCR beta was performed on blood CD8+ and CD4+ T cells. As controls, healthy donors matched for age and sex were used. In contrast to the negatively isolated CD8+ and CD4+ T cells, TEMRA cells were FACS-enriched.

The chain employs TRBV24-1 and TRBJ1-1; the match to TRBD1 covers 8 bases. The source material was CD8+ T cells from PBMCs. This clonotype was sampled from a human donor in good health. CDR3 loop: CATSDPGQGETEAFF. CDR3 sequence (DNA): TGTGCCACCAGTGATCCAGGACAGGGAGAGACTGAAGCTTTCTTT.